The 18 T cell receptor beta chains below all came from one sample that was sequenced in a study of T cell responses to AZD1222 COVID-19 vaccine. Repertoires were generated with immunoSEQ multiplex PCR, while TCRdb's copy carries only in-frame clones and drops some. This repertoire shows about 120,000 clones, around 83% found once; its top ten account for 2.5% to 3.5%. The material sequenced was peripheral blood, taken 28 days after the second AZD1222 dose. These receptors were obtained from an adult who received the AZD1222 COVID-19 vaccine.

CDR3 amino acids: CASSSPGRSYEQYF. The CDR3 coding sequence is TGCGCCAGCAGCTCACCAGGGAGGTCCTACGAGCAGTACTTC. The chain is built from TRBV5-1 and TRBJ2-7, with a weak D call TRBD2 (6 bases). V lost 3 bases to trimming and J lost 1 base, with 11 bases between them. CDR3 size: 14 residues. Per the germline V gene, CDR1 is SGHRS and CDR2 is YFSETQ.

This clone appeared once. The chain couples TRBV7-2 to TRBJ2-1, with 8 bases matching TRBD1. The V segment lost 8 bases and the J segment 7 bases; nucleotides outside the gene matches: 10. There are 14 residues in the CDR3. CDR1 and CDR2 (germline): SGHTA, FQGNSA. CDR3 protein: CASDGFDRGNEQFF. The CDR3 DNA reads TGTGCCAGCGATGGATTCGACAGGGGTAATGAGCAGTTCTTC.

The rearrangement links TRBV6-5 to TRBJ1-5; no reliable D call. The CDR3 is 14 amino acids. V was clipped by 4 bases and J by 2 bases, with 9 bases between them. Germline values: CDR1 MNHEY, CDR2 SVGAGI. CDR3 bases: TGTGCCAGCAGTTCCCGGGATCGCAATCAGCCCCAGCATTTT. Its protein is CASSSRDRNQPQHF.

The chain links TRBV9 to TRBJ1-2, with 7 bases that match TRBD1. CDR1 SGDLS and CDR2 YYNGEE come from the germline V gene. CDR3 length equals 17 residues. The ends lost 0 bases at V and 6 bases at J; junction bases unmatched: 14. In nucleotides, the CDR3 is TGTGCCAGCAGCGTAGCTACGAGGGGAACAGGGGTCGATGGCTACACCTTC. Amino acids: CASSVATRGTGVDGYTF.

A few counts support this clone. The chain employs TRBV28 and TRBJ1-1; TRBD1 matches 12 bases. Trimming cost V 10 bases and J 11 bases; bases outside gene matches: 11. The CDR3 has 13 amino acids. The V gene's germline CDR1 is MDHEN and CDR2 SYDVKM. Here the CDR3 DNA reads TGTGCCACCGGGGGGACAGGGGGCGGGAAGGCTTTCTTT. Translated, it gives CATGGTGGGKAFF.

V is TRBV10-3 and J is TRBJ2-7; no reliable D call. Germline V CDR1 and CDR2: ENHRY, SYGVKD. The length of the CDR3 is 13 residues. V lost 3 bases and J lost 3, with 9 bases in between. CDR3 residues: CAISEDGFYEQYF. DNA for the CDR3: TGTGCCATCAGTGAAGACGGATTCTACGAGCAGTACTTC.

The chain joins TRBV5-1 to TRBJ1-6; a weak D match, TRBD1 (5 bases). Between the trimmed V and J ends, which lost 4 bases and 7 bases, there was a span of 15 bases. Per germline, CDR1 SGHRS and CDR2 YFSETQ. The CDR3 is 15 amino acids. CDR3 coding DNA: TGCGCCAGCAGCGGTGACAGTAACCCCAATTCACCCCTCCACTTT. Its protein product is CASSGDSNPNSPLHF.

The chain carries TRBV28 and TRBJ2-5, with TRBD1 as a possible D gene (5 bases). Germline CDR1 and CDR2: MDHEN and SYDVKM. With 6 bases removed from V and 8 bases from J, the gap between germline ends came to 22 bases. The CDR3 covers 15 residues. The CDR3, as DNA: TGTGCCAGCAGGCCTGGCCTTAGGGGCTCGGCCACCCAGTACTTC. Its translation: CASRPGLRGSATQYF.

The chain employs TRBV13 and TRBJ2-5; 15 bases line up with TRBD2. V was pared by 2 bases and J by 4 bases, with 5 bases of the junction left unmatched. This CDR3 spans 17 amino acids. Per the germline V gene, CDR1 is PRHDT and CDR2 is FYEKMQ (reference sequence). The CDR3 DNA reads as TGTGCCAGCAGCTTAAGAGGACTAGCGGGGGGGCTAGAGACCCAGTACTTC. This translates into CASSLRGLAGGLETQYF.

The chain carries TRBV7-9 and TRBJ1-1; a weak D match, TRBD1 (6 bases). Germline values: CDR1 SEHNR, CDR2 FQNEAQ (reference sequence). CDR3 length equals 15 residues. The V end was cut by 6 bases, the J end by 0 bases, with 14 bases between. The CDR3 DNA reads TGTGCCAGCAGTGCTACTACAGGGATGAACACTGAAGCTTTCTTT. Translation gives CASSATTGMNTEAFF.

The chain recombines TRBV6-1 with TRBJ2-7; D unclear. With 1 base removed from V and 10 bases from J, the gap between germline ends came to 17 bases. The CDR3 totals 14 residues. The germline V gene encodes CDR1 MNHNS and CDR2 SASEGT. In nucleotides, the CDR3 is TGTGCCAGCAGTGAAGTTGGCAGAAGGATGGGCCAGTACTTC. Amino acid sequence: CASSEVGRRMGQYF.

As regards this clone: Other DNA sequences in the sample encode the same CDR3. The V gene is TRBV6-5, the J gene TRBJ1-5, with TRBD1 identical over 8 bases. V lost 6 bases to trimming and J lost 2 bases; unmatched junction nucleotides: 0. This CDR3 is built from 13 residues. Germline-derived CDR1 and CDR2 are MNHEY and SVGAGI. CDR3 in DNA: TGTGCCAGCAGGGACAGGGGCAATCAGCCCCAGCATTTT. This encodes CASRDRGNQPQHF.

The chain employs TRBV7-9 and TRBJ1-1, with D hard to call. Germline CDR1 is SEHNR and CDR2 is FQNEAQ (reference sequence). With 2 bases removed from V and 0 bases from J, the gap between germline ends came to 7 bases. This CDR3 region has 14 residues. The CDR3 DNA sequence: TGTGCCAGCAGCTTACCATCACTGAACACTGAAGCTTTCTTT. Residues: CASSLPSLNTEAFF.

This clone was recorded only once. This chain uses TRBV28 with TRBJ1-6; 8 nucleotides line up with TRBD1. Germline V CDR1 and CDR2: MDHEN, SYDVKM. The CDR3 is 14 residues long. V shed 6 bases and J 10 bases; nucleotides not matched to a gene: 8. CDR3 nucleotides: TGTGCCAGCAGCCCAGGACAGGGAAGCTCACCCCTCCACTTT. Its translation is CASSPGQGSSPLHF.

V and J are TRBV21-1 and TRBJ1-5; TRBD1 reflects the table's D call only, with no check against the DNA. TRBV21-1 is given as a pseudogene. This CDR3 is 18 amino acids long. Here the CDR3 DNA reads TGTGCCAGCATCCTAACCGGGACAGGGGGCTTAGGCGCCCAGCCCCAGCATTTT. This sequence encodes CASILTGTGGLGAQPQHF.

V and J are TRBV7-9 and TRBJ1-4; tentatively, D is TRBD1 (5 bases). V lost 6 bases and J 5 bases, leaving 16 bases between the germline ends. The CDR3 runs 15 residues. CDR1 is SEHNR, CDR2 FQNEAQ, per germline (reference sequence). CDR3 in amino acids: CASRVRGSVNEKLFF. In DNA form, the CDR3 reads TGTGCCAGCAGGGTACGGGGCAGTGTGAATGAAAAACTGTTTTTT. Variable domain in full (rest from reference TRBV7-9 and TRBJ1-4): DTGVSQNPRHKITKRGQNVTFRCDPISEHNRLYWYRQTLGQGPEFLTYFQNEAQLEKSRLLSDRFSAERPKGSFSTLEIQRTEQGDSAMYLCASRVRGSVNEKLFFGSGTQLSVL.

The count of this clone is one. The V and J genes are TRBV5-1 and TRBJ1-3; possible D gene TRBD1, 6 bases. Trimming removed 3 bases from V and 4 bases from J, with 14 bases in between. CDR1 SGHRS and CDR2 YFSETQ come from the germline V gene. This CDR3 has 15 residues. CDR3 loop: CASSYSGVAGNTIYF. The CDR3 nucleotides are TGCGCCAGCAGCTATTCAGGGGTCGCCGGAAACACCATATATTTT.

The chain carries TRBV18 and TRBJ1-6; D perhaps matches TRBD1 (5 bases). The CDR3 sequence is 14 residues long. Trimming cost V 4 bases and J 8 bases, with 12 bases left between them. The germline V gene has CDR1 KGHSH and CDR2 LQKENI. CDR3 bases: TGTGCCAGCTCACGGTCAGGGAAGGATTCACCCCTCCACTTT. Translation: CASSRSGKDSPLHF.